This passage covers 25 T cell receptor beta chains from one sample sequenced in a study of shared clonotypes between healthy human individuals. The data were produced by immunoSEQ multiplex PCR, yet TCRdb's version contains in-frame clones alone and is incomplete. Altogether roughly 640,000 clones are present, under 80% being singletons, with the ten largest covering less than 2%. Sequencing input: memory CD4+ T cells sorted from blood. As for subset: CD45RA-negative fraction. These receptors all stem from a woman in her thirties in good health.

The J gene is TRBJ1-1, the V gene TRBV28; D is ambiguous. CDR1 is MDHEN, CDR2 SYDVKM, per germline. The CDR3 length is 17 residues. The V gene lost 1 base and the J gene lost 6 bases, with 21 bases spanning the gap. The CDR3 sequence is CASSLLMQVGRAAEAFF. In nucleotides, the CDR3 is TGTGCCAGCAGTTTATTGATGCAGGTGGGCCGGGCTGCTGAAGCTTTCTTT.

This chain connects TRBV5-4 to TRBJ2-5, with D perhaps given as TRBD1 or TRBD2 (5 bases each). This CDR3 is 13 amino acids long. Germline V lookup: CDR1 SGHNT, CDR2 YYREEE (reference sequence). V lost 4 bases and J 1 base, leaving 8 bases between the germline ends. Here the CDR3 DNA reads TGTGCCAGCAGCCCCGGGACCCAAGAGACCCAGTACTTC. Amino acid sequence: CASSPGTQETQYF.

This CDR3 is CATSLSGYLNTEAFF. In DNA, the CDR3 is TGTGCCACCTCTCTAAGCGGCTACTTAAACACTGAAGCTTTCTTT. The chain is built from TRBV2 and TRBJ1-1; D not resolved. The V gene's germline CDR1 is SNHLY and CDR2 FYNNEI. V lost 10 bases and J 2 bases, leaving 20 bases between the germline ends. The length of the CDR3 is 15 residues.

This clone was picked up a small number of times. The V call is TRBV19, the J call TRBJ1-3; D is perhaps TRBD1 (6 bases). The ends were cut back, 3 bases at V and 4 bases at J, with 10 bases in the middle. The CDR3 length is 14 residues. Germline V gene sequence: CDR1 LNHDA, CDR2 SQIVND (reference sequence). CDR3 DNA sequence: TGTGCCAGTAGTATCGGGACACAGGGAAACACCATATATTTT. Its protein is CASSIGTQGNTIYF.

The V and J genes are TRBV27 and TRBJ1-2; 10 bases line up with TRBD1. Trimming took 6 bases from V and 3 from J; bases not matched to a gene: 10. The length of the CDR3 is 16 residues. From germline, CDR1 is MNHEY and CDR2 SMNVEV (reference sequence). The CDR3 is CASRTHATGGDYGYTF. The DNA of the CDR3 is TGTGCCAGCAGAACCCATGCGACAGGGGGCGACTATGGCTACACCTTC.

In DNA, the CDR3 is TGTGCCAGTAGCAACCCGAGGGGAGCCGGGACAGAGACCCAGTACTTC. As protein: CASSNPRGAGTETQYF. The V gene is TRBV19, the J gene TRBJ2-5; D possibly matches TRBD1 or TRBD2 (5 bases each). Deletions cut 6 bases from V and 4 bases from J, with 21 bases between. Germline CDR1 LNHDA, CDR2 SQIVND (reference sequence). This CDR3 has 16 residues.

The V call is TRBV19, the J call TRBJ1-2; TRBD1 matches at 7 bases. J was trimmed by 7 bases and V by 5 bases; bases with no gene match: 7. Germline-derived CDR1 and CDR2 are LNHDA and SQIVND (reference sequence). There are 13 residues in the CDR3. The CDR3 region is CASSRLQGGGYTF. The CDR3 coding sequence is TGTGCCAGTAGTCGACTGCAGGGGGGTGGCTACACCTTC.

The V and J genes are TRBV7-9 and TRBJ1-1; maybe TRBD1 (5 bases). The CDR3 has 14 amino acids. Trimming stripped 2 bases from V and 3 bases from J, with 10 bases between. CDR1 SEHNR and CDR2 FQNEAQ come from the germline V gene (reference sequence). The DNA for the CDR3 is TGTGCCAGCAGCTTACAGGGAATTTACACTGAAGCTTTCTTT. This sequence encodes CASSLQGIYTEAFF.

This chain uses TRBV2 with TRBJ1-2; 7 positions agree with TRBD1. The CDR3 sequence is 13 residues long. The germline gives CDR1 SNHLY, CDR2 FYNNEI. V lost 5 bases, J lost 6 bases, and 6 bases stayed unmatched. The CDR3 coding sequence is TGTGCCAGCAGTCACGGGACAGCCCATGGCTACACCTTC. Its protein product is CASSHGTAHGYTF.

As regards this clone: The same CDR3 arises from other DNA sequences in this sample as well. This sequence joins TRBV18 and TRBJ1-1; TRBD1 matches 9 bases. In germline, CDR1 is KGHSH, CDR2 LQKENI. Germline trimming cut 1 base from V and 2 bases from J; bases unmatched to any gene: 2. The CDR3 length is 15 residues. The CDR3 region is CASSPQGQGNTEAFF. CDR3 sequence (DNA): TGTGCCAGCTCACCACAGGGACAGGGTAACACTGAAGCTTTCTTT.

The chain has TRBV4-2 and TRBJ2-1; 10 bases map to TRBD2. Germline V gene lookup returns CDR1 LGHNA and CDR2 YNFKEQ. The CDR3 sequence is 16 residues long. The J segment lost 2 bases and the V segment lost 5 bases, leaving 6 bases of the junction unmatched. The CDR3 region is CASSSSGRVPYNEQFF. In DNA form, the CDR3 reads TGTGCCAGCAGCTCAAGCGGGAGGGTACCCTACAATGAGCAGTTCTTC.

The CDR3 DNA follows: TGTGCCAGCAGGCGACCAATCGACACAGATACGCAGTATTTT. Translation gives CASRRPIDTDTQYF. This chain uses TRBV5-6 with TRBJ2-3; no definite D call. The CDR3 extends over 14 amino acids. Germline-derived CDR1 and CDR2 are SGHDT and YYEEEE. V was cut by 5 bases and J by 2 bases, with 12 bases left in between. Full variable domain (remainder filled in from reference TRBV5-6 and TRBJ2-3): DAGVTQSPTHLIKTRGQQVTLRCSPKSGHDTVSWYQQALGQGPQFIFQYYEEEERQRGNFPDRFSGHQFPNYSSELNVNALLLGDSALYLCASRRPIDTDTQYFGPGTRLTVL.

This clone turned up a few times. This chain connects TRBV27 to TRBJ1-1; D is ambiguous. The CDR3 is 16 residues long. The V end was cut by 1 base, the J end by 4 bases, with 16 bases between. From germline, CDR1 is MNHEY and CDR2 SMNVEV (reference sequence). CDR3 residues: CASSLFYDKTSTEAFF. CDR3 nucleotide sequence: TGTGCCAGCAGTTTATTCTACGACAAGACGAGCACTGAAGCTTTCTTT.

There are a few counts of this clone. The chain combines TRBV6-6 with TRBJ2-3; no clear D. The germline V gene encodes CDR1 MNHNY and CDR2 SVGAGI (reference sequence). V lost 6 bases, J lost 2 bases, and 12 bases lay in between. There are 14 residues in the CDR3. CDR3 sequence reads: CASSRTFNTDTQYF. The CDR3 DNA reads as TGTGCCAGCAGCCGAACCTTCAACACAGATACGCAGTATTTT.

The chain carries TRBV6-4 and TRBJ2-7; TRBD1 matches at 11 bases. The germline CDR1 and CDR2 sequences are MRHNA and SNTAGT. CDR3 length equals 12 residues. The CDR3 DNA follows: TGTGCTCGCCGGGACAGGGGGTACGAGCAGTACTTC. It codes for CARRDRGYEQYF.

J is TRBJ2-5 and V is TRBV19; D possibly corresponds to TRBD1 (5 bases). Germline V gene sequence: CDR1 LNHDA, CDR2 SQIVND (reference sequence). This CDR3 is 13 amino acids long. V lost 7 bases to trimming and J lost 5 bases, with 14 bases between them. The CDR3 loop reads CASIPQAGETQYF. CDR3 nucleotides: TGTGCCAGTATCCCACAGGCCGGGGAGACCCAGTACTTC.

This rearrangement joins TRBV5-4 to TRBJ1-5, with D possibly TRBD1 on 6 matching bases. CDR1 and CDR2 (germline): SGHNT, YYREEE (reference sequence). The CDR3 length is 13 residues. V was shortened by 4 bases and J by 10 bases, with 15 bases between the two germline ends. CDR3 amino acids: CASSRDGTSPQHF. In DNA form, the CDR3 reads TGTGCCAGCAGCCGAGATGGGACATCCCCCCAGCATTTT.

This clone showed up just a few times. Written as DNA, the CDR3 is TGTGCCAGTAGTATTAACTGGCTGTCGAACATTCAGTACTTC. Translated: CASSINWLSNIQYF. This chain uses TRBV19 with TRBJ2-4; D remains ambiguous. This CDR3 has 14 amino acids. Trimming took off 3 bases at V and 7 bases at J, with 13 bases between the two ends. Germline lookup yields CDR1 LNHDA and CDR2 SQIVND (reference sequence).

In DNA, the CDR3 is TGTGCCTGGGTAGGACAGGGATGGCACGAGCAGTACTTC. This translates into CAWVGQGWHEQYF. This sequence joins TRBV30 and TRBJ2-5; 8 bases line up with TRBD1. The tail of the sequence fits TRBJ2-7 better, so the J call may be wrong. Germline CDR1 GTSNPN, CDR2 SVGIG (reference sequence). The CDR3 is 13 residues long.

This chain joins TRBV11-2 and TRBJ2-5; 8 nucleotides agree with TRBD1. The CDR3 runs 15 residues. With V trimmed by 5 bases and J by 5 bases, 10 bases remained unmatched. Germline CDR1 is SGHAT and CDR2 is FQNNGV. The CDR3 bases are TGTGCCAGCAGCCTTGACAGGGGTCGTGCGGAGACCCAGTACTTC. Translation gives CASSLDRGRAETQYF.

CDR3 region: CASSLARSGSSYEQYF. CDR3 bases: TGTGCCAGCAGCTTAGCGCGGAGCGGGAGCAGCTACGAGCAGTACTTC. The chain joins TRBV7-2 to TRBJ2-7, with 8 bases that match TRBD2. Trimming cost V 0 bases and J 3 bases; bases outside gene matches: 7. The CDR3 is 16 residues long. Germline CDR1 and CDR2: SGHTA and FQGNSA.

The chain carries TRBV29-1 and TRBJ1-1; D is ambiguous. V was clipped by 5 bases and J by 2 bases, with 9 bases between them. The CDR3 extends over 12 amino acids. CDR1 is SQVTM, CDR2 ANQGSEA, per germline. In DNA form, the CDR3 reads TGCAGCGTTATGTGGGGAAACACTGAAGCTTTCTTT. As protein: CSVMWGNTEAFF. The full variable domain, in which reference TRBV29-1 and TRBJ1-1 provide the parts outside the CDR3, is SAVISQKPSRDICQRGTSLTIQCQVDSQVTMMFWYRQQPGQSLTLIATANQGSEATYESGFVIDKFPISRPNLTFSTLTVSNMSPEDSSIYLCSVMWGNTEAFFGQGTRLTVV.

V is TRBV27 and J is TRBJ2-7, with TRBD1 matching 9 bases. The CDR3 extends over 16 amino acids. V dropped 3 bases and J dropped 5; count of bases not matched to a gene: 11. Looked up from germline, CDR1 is MNHEY and CDR2 is SMNVEV (reference sequence). This CDR3 reads CASSFKKGQGYDEQYF. CDR3 sequence (DNA): TGTGCCAGCAGTTTCAAGAAGGGACAGGGTTACGACGAGCAGTACTTC.

This clone occurred once. This rearrangement joins TRBV27 to TRBJ2-2, with D possibly matching TRBD2 (6 bases). The V and J ends lost 3 bases and 3 bases respectively, with 8 bases between them. This CDR3 spans 14 amino acids. The germline CDR1 and CDR2 sequences are MNHEY and SMNVEV (reference sequence). The CDR3 region is CASSLTSYTGELFF. For the CDR3, the DNA is TGTGCCAGCAGTTTGACTAGTTACACCGGGGAGCTGTTTTTT.

V and J are TRBV28 and TRBJ1-2; the D gene is possibly TRBD1 (6 bases). Trimming removed 6 bases from V and 7 bases from J, with 9 bases in between. The germline CDR1 and CDR2 sequences are MDHEN and SYDVKM. The CDR3 spans 11 residues. The DNA for the CDR3 is TGTGCCAGCAGCTGGGGGGCTGGCTACACCTTC. The encoded protein is CASSWGAGYTF.